This T cell receptor beta chain was retrieved from a study of control samples from healthy donors and cancer patients. The ends lost 4 bases at V and 6 bases at J; junction bases unmatched: 7. Looked up from germline, CDR1 is SGHRS and CDR2 is YFSETQ. There are 15 residues in the CDR3. Only in-frame clones appear in the TCRdb table, and some are missing; sequencing was by immunoSEQ multiplex PCR. The sample lists under 200,000 clones; roughly 89% were seen once. V usage is TRBV5-1 and J usage is TRBJ2-2; TRBD1 matches at 9 bases. The sample was blood. The source of this sequence is a woman between 25 and 40 years old in good health. This CDR3 reads CASSMGQGDAGELFF. CDR3 DNA sequence: TGCGCCAGCAGCATGGGACAGGGAGACGCCGGGGAGCTGTTTTTT.